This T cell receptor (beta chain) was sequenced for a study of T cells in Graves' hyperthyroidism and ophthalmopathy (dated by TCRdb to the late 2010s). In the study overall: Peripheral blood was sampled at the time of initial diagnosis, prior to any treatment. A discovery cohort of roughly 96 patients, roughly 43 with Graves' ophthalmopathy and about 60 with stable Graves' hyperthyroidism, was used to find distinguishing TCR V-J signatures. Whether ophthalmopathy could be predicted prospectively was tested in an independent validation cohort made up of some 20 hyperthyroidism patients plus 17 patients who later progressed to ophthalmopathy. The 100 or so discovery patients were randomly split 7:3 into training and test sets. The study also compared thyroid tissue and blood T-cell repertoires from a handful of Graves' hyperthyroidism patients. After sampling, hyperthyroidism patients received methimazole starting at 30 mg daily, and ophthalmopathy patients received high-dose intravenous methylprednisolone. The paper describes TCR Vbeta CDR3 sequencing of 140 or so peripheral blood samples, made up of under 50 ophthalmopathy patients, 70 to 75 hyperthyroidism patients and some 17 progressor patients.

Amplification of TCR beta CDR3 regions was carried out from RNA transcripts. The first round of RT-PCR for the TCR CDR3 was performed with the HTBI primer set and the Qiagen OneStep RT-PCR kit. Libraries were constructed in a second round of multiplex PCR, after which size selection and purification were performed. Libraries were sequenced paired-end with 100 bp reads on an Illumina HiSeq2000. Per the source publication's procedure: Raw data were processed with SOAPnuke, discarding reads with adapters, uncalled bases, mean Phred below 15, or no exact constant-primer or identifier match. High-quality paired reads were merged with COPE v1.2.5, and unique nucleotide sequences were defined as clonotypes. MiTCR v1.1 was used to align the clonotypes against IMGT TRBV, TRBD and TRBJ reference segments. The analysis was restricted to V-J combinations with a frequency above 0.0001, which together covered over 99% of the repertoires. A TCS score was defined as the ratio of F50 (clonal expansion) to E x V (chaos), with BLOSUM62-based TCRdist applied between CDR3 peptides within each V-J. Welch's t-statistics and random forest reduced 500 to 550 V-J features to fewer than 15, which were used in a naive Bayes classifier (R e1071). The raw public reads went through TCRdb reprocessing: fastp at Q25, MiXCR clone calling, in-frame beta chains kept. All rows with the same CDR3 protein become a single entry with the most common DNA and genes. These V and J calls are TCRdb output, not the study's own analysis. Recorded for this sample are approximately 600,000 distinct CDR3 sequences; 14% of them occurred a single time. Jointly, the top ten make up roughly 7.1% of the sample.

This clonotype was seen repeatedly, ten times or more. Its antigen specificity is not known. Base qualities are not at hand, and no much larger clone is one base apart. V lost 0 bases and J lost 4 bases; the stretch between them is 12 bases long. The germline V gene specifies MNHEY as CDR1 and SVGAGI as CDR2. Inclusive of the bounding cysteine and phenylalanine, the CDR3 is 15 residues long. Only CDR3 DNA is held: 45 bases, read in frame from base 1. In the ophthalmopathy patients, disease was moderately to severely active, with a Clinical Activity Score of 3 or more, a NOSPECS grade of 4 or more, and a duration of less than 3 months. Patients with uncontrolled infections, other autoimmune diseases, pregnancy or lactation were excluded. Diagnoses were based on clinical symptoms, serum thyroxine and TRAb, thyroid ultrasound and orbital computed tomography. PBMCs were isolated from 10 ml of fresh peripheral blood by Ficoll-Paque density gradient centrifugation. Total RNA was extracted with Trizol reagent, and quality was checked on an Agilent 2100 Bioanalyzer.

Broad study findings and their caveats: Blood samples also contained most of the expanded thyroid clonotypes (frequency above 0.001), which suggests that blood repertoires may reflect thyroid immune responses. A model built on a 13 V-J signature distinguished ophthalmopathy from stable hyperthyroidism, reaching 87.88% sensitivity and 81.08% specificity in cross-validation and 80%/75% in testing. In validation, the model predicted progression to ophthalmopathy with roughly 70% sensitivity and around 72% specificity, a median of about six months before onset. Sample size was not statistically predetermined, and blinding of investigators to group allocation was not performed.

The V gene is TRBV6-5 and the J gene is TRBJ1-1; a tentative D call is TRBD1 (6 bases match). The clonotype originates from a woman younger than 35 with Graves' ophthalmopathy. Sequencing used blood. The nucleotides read TGTGCCAGCAGTTACTCGGACAGAGTGGGCACTGAAGCTTTCTTT. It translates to CASSYSDRVGTEAFF.